Only a few counts were recorded for the clone carrying this T cell receptor beta chain. The target antigen is unknown. The data stem from a study of T-cell memory formation after mild COVID-19. Overall study findings and caveats: Several responding clones turned up in pre-infection memory, indicating that cross-reactive memory may have taken part. Contracting CD8+ clones were enriched in EMRA, CD4+ mainly in CM and EM. Clones that got smaller from day 15 to 85 had even CD4/CD8, while clones growing later tipped toward CD4+.

The ends were cut back, 6 bases at V and 2 bases at J, with 9 bases in the middle. Germline CDR1 is DFQATT and CDR2 is SNEGSKA (reference sequence). This CDR3 comprises 12 residues. The 5'RACE method, run with constant-segment primers, produced TCR alpha and TCR beta cDNA libraries (carrying sample barcodes and UMIs). TCRdb reprocessed the 5' RACE reads via MiXCR and lists one record per CDR3 protein. The top ten clones hold roughly 3.5% of a sample with 200,000 to 250,000 distinct CDR3 sequences, about 9.2% of them seen once. The sample was PBMCs or a T cell subset sorted from them (not recorded which). The J gene is TRBJ2-3, the V gene TRBV20-1; D is possibly TRBD1 (5 bases). This TCR was recovered from a man younger than 35 who had mild COVID-19 (a few samples of this study predate the infection). Cell type and time point are not known. The CDR3 sequence is CSARQNTDTQYF. The DNA for the CDR3 is TGCAGTGCAAGACAGAACACAGATACGCAGTATTTT.